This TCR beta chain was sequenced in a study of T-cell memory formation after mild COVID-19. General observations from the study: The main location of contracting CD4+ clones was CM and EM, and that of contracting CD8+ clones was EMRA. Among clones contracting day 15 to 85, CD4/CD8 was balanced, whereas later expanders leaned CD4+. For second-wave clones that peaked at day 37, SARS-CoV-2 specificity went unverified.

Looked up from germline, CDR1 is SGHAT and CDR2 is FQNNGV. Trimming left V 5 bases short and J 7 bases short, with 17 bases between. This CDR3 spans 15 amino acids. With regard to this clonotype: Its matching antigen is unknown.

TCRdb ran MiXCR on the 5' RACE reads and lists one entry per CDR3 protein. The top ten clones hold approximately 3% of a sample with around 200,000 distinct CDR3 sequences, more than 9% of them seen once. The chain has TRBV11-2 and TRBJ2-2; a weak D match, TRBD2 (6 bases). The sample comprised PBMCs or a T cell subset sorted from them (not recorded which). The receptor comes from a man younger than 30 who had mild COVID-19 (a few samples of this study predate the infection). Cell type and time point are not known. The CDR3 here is CASSIRAGPGGELFF. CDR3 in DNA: TGTGCCAGCAGCATCCGTGCGGGGCCGGGCGGGGAGCTGTTTTTT.